A selection of T cell receptor beta chains follows, all from one sample in a study of shared clonotypes between healthy human individuals. Assay: immunoSEQ multiplex PCR; the TCRdb copy retains only in-frame clones and omits some. The repertoire has 2 million to 2.5 million clones, approximately 94% of them found once; the top ten carry roughly 1.1%. The specimen was naive CD8+ T cells sorted from blood. Receptor source: a man aged 18 to 29 in good health. CDR3s include the opening cysteine and the closing phenylalanine or tryptophan. The D gene is left open where the match is weak. A clone size is listed for some rows: how often the clone was seen (once, few, many), or a class if it is expanded.

V gene: TRBV2
D gene: NA
J gene: TRBJ2-1
clone size: NA
CDR3 protein: CASRPDAGDTNEQFF
CDR3 DNA: TGTGCCAGCAGGCCGGACGCGGGGGACACCAATGAGCAGTTCTTC

V gene: TRBV11-2
D gene: NA
J gene: TRBJ2-1
clone size: NA
CDR3 protein: CASSLGPRAEQFF
CDR3 DNA: TGTGCCAGCAGCTTAGGCCCCAGGGCTGAGCAGTTCTTC

V gene: TRBV11-2
D gene: TRBD1
J gene: TRBJ2-2
clone size: NA
CDR3 protein: CASSLISGGSGELFF
CDR3 DNA: TGTGCCAGCAGCCTAATTTCAGGGGGTAGCGGGGAGCTGTTTTTT

V gene: TRBV5-4
D gene: NA
J gene: TRBJ1-2
clone size: NA
CDR3 protein: CASSVSGGGGTF
CDR3 DNA: TGTGCCAGCAGCGTCTCCGGTGGGGGAGGCACCTTC

V gene: TRBV7-9
D gene: NA
J gene: TRBJ2-2
clone size: NA
CDR3 protein: CASSGDSDTGELFF
CDR3 DNA: TGTGCCAGCAGCGGCGACAGCGACACCGGGGAGCTGTTTTTT

V gene: TRBV18
D gene: NA
J gene: TRBJ2-7
clone size: NA
CDR3 protein: CASSATGSSYEQYF
CDR3 DNA: TGTGCCAGCTCAGCGACCGGGAGCTCCTACGAGCAGTACTTC

V gene: TRBV7-9
D gene: TRBD1
J gene: TRBJ1-1
clone size: NA
CDR3 protein: CASSPKTGQTEAFF
CDR3 DNA: TGTGCCAGCAGCCCCAAGACAGGGCAAACTGAAGCTTTCTTT

V gene: TRBV10-2
D gene: NA
J gene: TRBJ2-7
clone size: NA
CDR3 protein: CASSELTSYEQYF
CDR3 DNA: TGCGCCAGCAGTGAGCTCACAAGTTACGAGCAGTACTTC

V gene: TRBV2
D gene: TRBD2
J gene: TRBJ2-3
clone size: NA
CDR3 protein: CAIPGAGGPSTDTQYF
CDR3 DNA: TGTGCCATACCTGGGGCGGGGGGGCCCAGCACAGATACGCAGTATTTT

V gene: TRBV28
D gene: TRBD1
J gene: TRBJ1-5
clone size: NA
CDR3 protein: CASSLSFGRGQPQHF
CDR3 DNA: TGTGCCAGCAGTTTATCATTTGGCAGGGGGCAGCCCCAGCATTTT

V gene: TRBV14
D gene: TRBD2
J gene: TRBJ2-3
clone size: NA
CDR3 protein: CASSQSLRGLITDTQYF
CDR3 DNA: TGTGCCAGCAGCCAATCGCTAAGGGGACTAATCACAGATACGCAGTATTTT

V gene: TRBV4-1
D gene: TRBD2
J gene: TRBJ2-1
clone size: NA
CDR3 protein: CASSGLAGIYNEQFF
CDR3 DNA: TGCGCCAGCAGTGGACTAGCGGGAATCTACAATGAGCAGTTCTTC

V gene: TRBV28
D gene: NA
J gene: TRBJ2-2
clone size: NA
CDR3 protein: CASTFGGVPGGELFF
CDR3 DNA: TGTGCCAGCACTTTCGGAGGGGTCCCCGGCGGGGAGCTGTTTTTT

V gene: TRBV28
D gene: NA
J gene: TRBJ1-5
clone size: NA
CDR3 protein: CASSLIDSNQPQHF
CDR3 DNA: TGTGCCAGCAGTTTGATTGATAGCAATCAGCCCCAGCATTTT

V gene: TRBV4-3
D gene: NA
J gene: TRBJ2-5
clone size: NA
CDR3 protein: CASSQEGQETQYF
CDR3 DNA: TGCGCCAGCAGCCAGGAGGGACAAGAGACCCAGTACTTC

V gene: TRBV7-2
D gene: NA
J gene: TRBJ2-7
clone size: NA
CDR3 protein: CASSLVSGPGSYEQYF
CDR3 DNA: TGTGCCAGCAGCTTAGTGTCGGGACCCGGATCCTACGAGCAGTACTTC

V gene: TRBV7-9
D gene: NA
J gene: TRBJ1-3
clone size: NA
CDR3 protein: CAGYSGNTIYF
CDR3 DNA: TGTGCCGGGTACTCTGGAAACACCATATATTTT

V gene: TRBV9
D gene: NA
J gene: TRBJ2-7
clone size: NA
CDR3 protein: CASSEELVGEQYF
CDR3 DNA: TGTGCCAGCAGCGAGGAATTAGTCGGCGAGCAGTACTTC

V gene: TRBV4-3
D gene: NA
J gene: TRBJ2-7
clone size: NA
CDR3 protein: CASSQVMAGRYEQYF
CDR3 DNA: TGCGCCAGCAGCCAAGTTATGGCAGGACGGTACGAGCAGTACTTC

V gene: TRBV4-1
D gene: NA
J gene: TRBJ2-5
clone size: NA
CDR3 protein: CASSQVQGPRETQYF
CDR3 DNA: TGCGCCAGCAGCCAAGTGCAGGGTCCTAGGGAGACCCAGTACTTC

V gene: TRBV7-9
D gene: NA
J gene: TRBJ2-4
clone size: once
CDR3 protein: CASSPGGTKNIQYF
CDR3 DNA: TGTGCCAGCAGCCCCGGAGGGACCAAAAACATTCAGTACTTC

V gene: TRBV5-4
D gene: NA
J gene: TRBJ2-1
clone size: NA
CDR3 protein: CASSPKTGSYNEQFF
CDR3 DNA: TGTGCCAGCAGCCCAAAGACAGGATCATACAATGAGCAGTTCTTC

V gene: TRBV5-4
D gene: TRBD1
J gene: TRBJ2-4
clone size: once
CDR3 protein: CASSLEGAGNIQYF
CDR3 DNA: TGTGCCAGCAGCTTGGAGGGGGCGGGAAACATTCAGTACTTC

V gene: TRBV6-5
D gene: NA
J gene: TRBJ1-5
clone size: NA
CDR3 protein: CASSGGGPGMPQHF
CDR3 DNA: TGTGCCAGCAGTGGGGGGGGCCCGGGAATGCCCCAGCATTTT

V gene: TRBV27
D gene: NA
J gene: TRBJ2-2
clone size: NA
CDR3 protein: CASSGTTGTSHGELFF
CDR3 DNA: TGTGCCAGCAGTGGCACGACAGGAACATCCCACGGGGAGCTGTTTTTT

V gene: TRBV9
D gene: NA
J gene: TRBJ1-1
clone size: NA
CDR3 protein: CASSATNTEAFF
CDR3 DNA: TGTGCCAGCAGCGCCACGAACACTGAAGCTTTCTTT

V gene: TRBV27
D gene: NA
J gene: TRBJ2-3
clone size: NA
CDR3 protein: CASSLPGGSTDTQYF
CDR3 DNA: TGTGCCAGCAGTTTACCCGGCGGGAGCACAGATACGCAGTATTTT

V gene: TRBV5-1
D gene: NA
J gene: TRBJ1-2
clone size: NA
CDR3 protein: CASSLTPAENYGYTF
CDR3 DNA: TGCGCCAGCAGCCTTACCCCCGCGGAAAACTATGGCTACACCTTC

V gene: TRBV15
D gene: NA
J gene: TRBJ2-7
clone size: NA
CDR3 protein: CATSRAFFGEQYF
CDR3 DNA: TGTGCCACCAGCAGGGCCTTCTTCGGCGAGCAGTACTTC

V gene: TRBV29-1
D gene: NA
J gene: TRBJ2-7
clone size: NA
CDR3 protein: CSVGGDSGEQYF
CDR3 DNA: TGCAGCGTTGGCGGGGACTCAGGCGAGCAGTACTTC

V gene: TRBV28
D gene: NA
J gene: TRBJ2-7
clone size: NA
CDR3 protein: CATRGTQSYEQYF
CDR3 DNA: TGTGCCACCAGGGGGACTCAGTCCTACGAGCAGTACTTC

V gene: TRBV9
D gene: TRBD1
J gene: TRBJ2-1
clone size: NA
CDR3 protein: CASSATGGADEQFF
CDR3 DNA: TGTGCCAGCAGCGCAACAGGGGGCGCGGATGAGCAGTTCTTC

V gene: TRBV6-5
D gene: NA
J gene: TRBJ2-7
clone size: NA
CDR3 protein: CASSYRRSYEQYF
CDR3 DNA: TGTGCCAGCAGTTACCGTCGCTCCTACGAGCAGTACTTC

V gene: TRBV2
D gene: NA
J gene: TRBJ1-2
clone size: NA
CDR3 protein: CASSGGIWGYGYTF
CDR3 DNA: TGTGCCAGCAGTGGGGGGATCTGGGGCTATGGCTACACCTTC

V gene: TRBV5-4
D gene: TRBD2
J gene: TRBJ2-7
clone size: NA
CDR3 protein: CASSERSGNLSYEQYF
CDR3 DNA: TGTGCCAGCAGCGAACGTAGCGGGAATCTCTCCTACGAGCAGTACTTC

V gene: TRBV7-9
D gene: TRBD1
J gene: TRBJ1-1
clone size: NA
CDR3 protein: CASSPGQGEGAFF
CDR3 DNA: TGTGCCAGCAGCCCCGGACAGGGGGAGGGAGCTTTCTTT

V gene: TRBV27
D gene: NA
J gene: TRBJ1-6
clone size: few
CDR3 protein: CASSLNIWGSNSPLHF
CDR3 DNA: TGTGCCAGCAGTTTAAACATTTGGGGTTCCAATTCACCCCTCCACTTT

V gene: TRBV19
D gene: NA
J gene: TRBJ2-3
clone size: NA
CDR3 protein: CASTPGPRTDTQYF
CDR3 DNA: TGTGCCAGTACTCCAGGGCCCCGCACAGATACGCAGTATTTT

V gene: TRBV4-1
D gene: TRBD2
J gene: TRBJ2-5
clone size: NA
CDR3 protein: CASSYQRGPQETQYF
CDR3 DNA: TGCGCCAGCAGCTACCAGCGGGGGCCCCAAGAGACCCAGTACTTC

V gene: TRBV6-5
D gene: TRBD1
J gene: TRBJ2-3
clone size: NA
CDR3 protein: CASSATGGTSDTQYF
CDR3 DNA: TGTGCCAGCAGCGCAACAGGGGGTACGAGTGATACGCAGTATTTT

V gene: TRBV6-5
D gene: NA
J gene: TRBJ2-2
clone size: NA
CDR3 protein: CASSYSAGPNTGELFF
CDR3 DNA: TGTGCCAGCAGTTACTCGGCAGGGCCGAACACCGGGGAGCTGTTTTTT

V gene: TRBV5-1
D gene: TRBD1
J gene: TRBJ2-7
clone size: NA
CDR3 protein: CASSYGTGLTYEQYF
CDR3 DNA: TGCGCCAGCAGCTACGGGACAGGACTTACCTACGAGCAGTACTTC

V gene: TRBV27
D gene: NA
J gene: TRBJ1-1
clone size: NA
CDR3 protein: CASSLTPDDRMNTEAFF
CDR3 DNA: TGTGCCAGCAGTTTGACCCCTGACGACAGAATGAACACTGAAGCTTTCTTT

V gene: TRBV30
D gene: NA
J gene: TRBJ2-1
clone size: NA
CDR3 protein: CAWSVSSSYNEQFF
CDR3 DNA: TGTGCCTGGAGTGTAAGTAGCTCCTACAATGAGCAGTTCTTC

V gene: TRBV7-9
D gene: NA
J gene: TRBJ2-7
clone size: once
CDR3 protein: CASSFLGAADPYEQYF
CDR3 DNA: TGTGCCAGCAGCTTCCTCGGGGCAGCCGACCCCTACGAGCAGTACTTC

V gene: TRBV7-9
D gene: NA
J gene: TRBJ2-6
clone size: NA
CDR3 protein: CASSLSGGGSGANVLTF
CDR3 DNA: TGTGCCAGCAGCTTATCGGGGGGCGGCTCTGGGGCCAACGTCCTGACTTTC